This T cell receptor beta chain was profiled in a study of preoperative IRX-2 immunotherapy in early breast cancer. Only in-frame clones appear in the TCRdb table, and some are missing; sequencing was by immunoSEQ multiplex PCR. The profile shows tens of thousands of clones, approximately 95% of them singletons. CDR3 length: 13 residues. Between the trimmed V and J ends, which lost 6 bases and 4 bases, there was a span of 12 bases. Germline V gene data show CDR1 as LNHDA and CDR2 as SQIVND (reference sequence). Specified treatment: preoperative locoregional IRX-2 cytokine immunotherapy. This phase Ib study tested locoregional IRX-2 cytokine immunotherapy given before surgery.

Sequencing used tumor tissue, obtained after IRX-2 immunotherapy. The receptor's source is a human donor with breast cancer. The chain combines TRBV19 with TRBJ1-2, with D possibly TRBD1 on 6 matching bases. The CDR3 loop reads CASRMGHRYGYTF. In nucleotides, the CDR3 is TGTGCCAGTAGGATGGGACACCGCTATGGCTACACCTTC.